This TCR beta chain emerged from a study of T-cell memory formation after mild COVID-19. This clonotype was recorded a few times. TCRdb re-derived calls from the 5' RACE reads in MiXCR, one entry per CDR3 protein. This sample has 170,000 or so distinct CDR3 sequences, with 30% to 35% found just once. The CDR3 has 13 amino acids. V was pared by 5 bases and J by 6 bases, with 11 bases between. Germline loops: CDR1 SEHNR, CDR2 FQNEAQ (reference sequence). The TCR originated in an adult woman who had mild COVID-19 (a few samples of this study predate the infection). Cell type and time point are not known. The sample taken for sequencing was PBMCs or a T cell subset sorted from them (not recorded which). This chain links TRBV7-9 with TRBJ1-5, with D tentatively TRBD1 (6 bases). The DNA of the CDR3 is TGTGCCAGCAGCATACAGGGAAGTCAGCCCCAGCATTTT. Its protein is CASSIQGSQPQHF.